This TCR beta chain was sequenced during a study of blood T cells in healthy people across ages. The CDR3 contains 15 residues. Trimming stripped 5 bases from V and 5 bases from J, with 17 bases between. Germline V gene data show CDR1 as SGDLS and CDR2 as YYNGEE. Together with a sample-barcoded 5' primer, a J-beta primer mix was included in a second PCR lasting about 7 to 11 cycles. One entry per CDR3 protein, called by TCRdb with MiXCR from the 5' RACE reads. The data hold around 1,800,000 distinct CDR3 sequences, with 35% to 50% observed a single time. This clonotype was counted only a few times. Sequenced input: blood. This clonotype was obtained from a human donor in good health. The V gene is TRBV9, the J gene TRBJ2-1, with D possibly matching TRBD2 (6 bases). This chain's CDR3 is CASSVREVDDNEQFF. The CDR3 coding sequence is TGTGCCAGCAGTGTCAGGGAGGTCGATGACAATGAGCAGTTCTTC.